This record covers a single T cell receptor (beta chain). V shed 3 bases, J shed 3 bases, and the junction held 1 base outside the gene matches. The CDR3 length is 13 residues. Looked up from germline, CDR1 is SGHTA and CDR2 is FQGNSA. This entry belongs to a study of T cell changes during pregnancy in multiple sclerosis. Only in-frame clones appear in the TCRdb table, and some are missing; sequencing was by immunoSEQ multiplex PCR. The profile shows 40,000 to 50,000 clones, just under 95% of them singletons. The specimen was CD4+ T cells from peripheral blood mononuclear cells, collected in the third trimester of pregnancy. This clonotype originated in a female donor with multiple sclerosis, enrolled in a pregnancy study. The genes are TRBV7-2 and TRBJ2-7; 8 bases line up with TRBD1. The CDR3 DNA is TGTGCCAGCAGCTTCGGACAGGGCTACGAGCAGTACTTC. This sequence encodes CASSFGQGYEQYF. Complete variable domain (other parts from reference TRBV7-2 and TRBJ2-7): GAGVSQSPSNKVTEKGKDVELRCDPISGHTALYWYRQSLGQGLEFLIYFQGNSAPDKSGLPSDRFSAERTGGSVSTLTIQRTQQEDSAVYLCASSFGQGYEQYFGPGTRLTVT.